Listed below are T cell receptor beta chains from one sample, sequenced in a study of glioma-infiltrating T cells after dendritic cell vaccination. Produced via immunoSEQ multiplex PCR; TCRdb's table is partial and in-frame only. The sample lists about 67,000 clones; approximately 80% were seen once. The sequencing used blood, collected before dendritic cell vaccination. The receptor source for this set is a human donor with glioblastoma. CDR3s include the opening cysteine and the closing phenylalanine or tryptophan. A D gene is named only where the DNA matches it firmly. A row's size may be missing; if present it is once, few, many or a size class.

J gene: TRBJ2-7; V gene: TRBV6-1; D gene: TRBD1; CDR3 length: 14; clone size: .; CDR3 DNA: TGTGCCAGCGCTTTAGGGACAGGGGGATTCGAGCAGTACTTC; CDR3 protein: CASALGTGGFEQYF
J gene: TRBJ2-1; V gene: TRBV5-6; D gene: .; CDR3 length: 13; clone size: .; CDR3 DNA: TGTGCCAGCAGCTTGTTTCTTTACAATGAGCAGTTCTTC; CDR3 protein: CASSLFLYNEQFF
J gene: TRBJ1-1; V gene: TRBV7-6; D gene: .; CDR3 length: 16; clone size: .; CDR3 DNA: TGTGCCAGCAGCTTAGCGAGCCTAGAACCGGGCACTGAAGCTTTCTTT; CDR3 protein: CASSLASLEPGTEAFF
J gene: TRBJ2-1; V gene: TRBV6-5; D gene: .; CDR3 length: 12; clone size: .; CDR3 DNA: TGTGCCAGCAGTTACAGCAACAATGAGCAGTTCTTC; CDR3 protein: CASSYSNNEQFF
J gene: TRBJ2-3; V gene: TRBV18; D gene: .; CDR3 length: 14; clone size: .; CDR3 DNA: TGTGCCAGCTCACCGGGGGACTCCACAGATACGCAGTATTTT; CDR3 protein: CASSPGDSTDTQYF
J gene: TRBJ1-3; V gene: TRBV7-8; D gene: TRBD1; CDR3 length: 16; clone size: .; CDR3 DNA: TGTGCCAGCAGCCCCTGGGACAGGCTACGTGGAAACACCATATATTTT; CDR3 protein: CASSPWDRLRGNTIYF
J gene: TRBJ1-2; V gene: TRBV19; D gene: TRBD1; CDR3 length: 12; clone size: .; CDR3 DNA: TGTGCCAGTAGCCCGACAGGGAGCGGCTACACCTTC; CDR3 protein: CASSPTGSGYTF
J gene: TRBJ2-1; V gene: TRBV4-1; D gene: TRBD1; CDR3 length: 18; clone size: .; CDR3 DNA: TGCGCCAGCAGCCAAGAGCCCGGACAGGGGAGCTCCTACAATGAGCAGTTCTTC; CDR3 protein: CASSQEPGQGSSYNEQFF
J gene: TRBJ2-7; V gene: TRBV6-5; D gene: .; CDR3 length: 10; clone size: .; CDR3 DNA: TGTGCCAGCGACGACTCCGAGCAGTACTTC; CDR3 protein: CASDDSEQYF
J gene: TRBJ2-7; V gene: TRBV4-1; D gene: .; CDR3 length: 14; clone size: once; CDR3 DNA: TGCGCCAGCAGCCAACCCGGGGAAGCCTACGAGCAGTACTTC; CDR3 protein: CASSQPGEAYEQYF
J gene: TRBJ2-5; V gene: TRBV6-5; D gene: .; CDR3 length: 13; clone size: .; CDR3 DNA: TGTGCCAGCACCTCACGAAGCCTGGAGACCCAGTACTTC; CDR3 protein: CASTSRSLETQYF
J gene: TRBJ2-2; V gene: TRBV7-9; D gene: .; CDR3 length: 16; clone size: .; CDR3 DNA: TGTGCCAGCAGCCGGTCCGGGACTTCCTCTATGGGGGAGCTGTTTTTT; CDR3 protein: CASSRSGTSSMGELFF
J gene: TRBJ1-1; V gene: TRBV7-2; D gene: .; CDR3 length: 13; clone size: .; CDR3 DNA: TGTGCCAGCAGCTTAGCGACAACCACTGAAGCTTTCTTT; CDR3 protein: CASSLATTTEAFF
J gene: TRBJ2-4; V gene: TRBV13; D gene: .; CDR3 length: 15; clone size: .; CDR3 DNA: TGTGCCAGCAGCTTAACGGAGGCAGCCAAAAACATTCAGTACTTC; CDR3 protein: CASSLTEAAKNIQYF
J gene: TRBJ2-3; V gene: TRBV7-2; D gene: .; CDR3 length: 17; clone size: .; CDR3 DNA: TGTGCCAGCAGCTCCGACTTTGGGTTTGATAGCACAGATACGCAGTATTTT; CDR3 protein: CASSSDFGFDSTDTQYF
J gene: TRBJ1-3; V gene: TRBV4-2; D gene: .; CDR3 length: 17; clone size: .; CDR3 DNA: TGTGCCAGCAGCCAAGATCTCAACACCGAGGTCGGAAACACCATATATTTT; CDR3 protein: CASSQDLNTEVGNTIYF
J gene: TRBJ2-5; V gene: TRBV30; D gene: .; CDR3 length: 12; clone size: once; CDR3 DNA: TGTGCCTGGAGTACAAGCCAAGAGACCCAGTACTTC; CDR3 protein: CAWSTSQETQYF
J gene: TRBJ2-1; V gene: TRBV13; D gene: .; CDR3 length: 14; clone size: once; CDR3 DNA: TGTGCCACTTTCGGGAAGAGCTCCTACAATGAGCAGTTCTTC; CDR3 protein: CATFGKSSYNEQFF
J gene: TRBJ1-1; V gene: TRBV30; D gene: .; CDR3 length: 15; clone size: .; CDR3 DNA: TGTGCCTGGAGACACGGAGGGCAGAGCAACACTGAAGCTTTCTTT; CDR3 protein: CAWRHGGQSNTEAFF
J gene: TRBJ1-4; V gene: TRBV5-4; D gene: .; CDR3 length: 17; clone size: .; CDR3 DNA: TGTGCCAGCAGCCGACAGCTTCGAGATACAACTAATGAAAAACTGTTTTTT; CDR3 protein: CASSRQLRDTTNEKLFF
J gene: TRBJ2-1; V gene: TRBV9; D gene: TRBD2; CDR3 length: 18; clone size: .; CDR3 DNA: TGTGCCAGCAGCGTAGTGGAGCGGGGGTGGAGCTCCTACAATGAGCAGTTCTTC; CDR3 protein: CASSVVERGWSSYNEQFF
J gene: TRBJ2-3; V gene: TRBV4-2; D gene: .; CDR3 length: 14; clone size: few; CDR3 DNA: TGTGCCAGCAGCCACCCAGAAAGCACAGATACGCAGTATTTT; CDR3 protein: CASSHPESTDTQYF
J gene: TRBJ2-5; V gene: TRBV6-5; D gene: .; CDR3 length: 13; clone size: .; CDR3 DNA: TGTGCCAGCAGCCTCACCGAACGGGAGACCCAGTACTTC; CDR3 protein: CASSLTERETQYF
J gene: TRBJ2-7; V gene: TRBV7-9; D gene: TRBD1; CDR3 length: 15; clone size: .; CDR3 DNA: TGTGCCAGCAGCTTATCGGACAGGGGGTTTTACGAGCAGTACTTC; CDR3 protein: CASSLSDRGFYEQYF
J gene: TRBJ1-1; V gene: TRBV18; D gene: .; CDR3 length: 13; clone size: .; CDR3 DNA: TGTGCCAGCTCAATACTCGGGGACACTGAAGCTTTCTTT; CDR3 protein: CASSILGDTEAFF
J gene: TRBJ1-2; V gene: TRBV27; D gene: .; CDR3 length: 14; clone size: .; CDR3 DNA: TGTGCCAGCGGGGTATCCGGGACTATTAAGGGCTACACCTTC; CDR3 protein: CASGVSGTIKGYTF
J gene: TRBJ2-2; V gene: TRBV7-3; D gene: .; CDR3 length: 16; clone size: .; CDR3 DNA: TGTGCCAGCAGCTCACCGTCCGGAGTGGGCACCGGGGAGCTGTTTTTT; CDR3 protein: CASSSPSGVGTGELFF
J gene: TRBJ2-2; V gene: TRBV7-9; D gene: TRBD2; CDR3 length: 17; clone size: .; CDR3 DNA: TGTGCCAGCAGCCCGAGACTAGCCGGGTCGAACACCGGGGAGCTGTTTTTT; CDR3 protein: CASSPRLAGSNTGELFF
J gene: TRBJ1-1; V gene: TRBV6-1; D gene: TRBD1; CDR3 length: 14; clone size: .; CDR3 DNA: TGTGCCAGCAGCCCGGGACAGGCGAACACTGAAGCTTTCTTT; CDR3 protein: CASSPGQANTEAFF
J gene: TRBJ1-1; V gene: TRBV9; D gene: .; CDR3 length: 17; clone size: .; CDR3 DNA: TGTGCCAGCAGCGCATTGGGGGGGGGTTGGCGGGACACTGAAGCTTTCTTT; CDR3 protein: CASSALGGGWRDTEAFF
J gene: TRBJ1-1; V gene: TRBV2; D gene: .; CDR3 length: 14; clone size: .; CDR3 DNA: TGTGCCAGCAGTGGGACACCTCAGAACACTGAAGCTTTCTTT; CDR3 protein: CASSGTPQNTEAFF
J gene: TRBJ1-4; V gene: TRBV6-5; D gene: .; CDR3 length: 15; clone size: once; CDR3 DNA: TGTGCCAGCAGTTACTCGACAGCAACTAATGAAAAACTGTTTTTT; CDR3 protein: CASSYSTATNEKLFF
J gene: TRBJ2-1; V gene: TRBV6-1; D gene: .; CDR3 length: 11; clone size: few; CDR3 DNA: TGTGCCAGCAGGACGGGCAATGAGCAGTTCTTC; CDR3 protein: CASRTGNEQFF
J gene: TRBJ2-1; V gene: TRBV12-5; D gene: TRBD1; CDR3 length: 13; clone size: .; CDR3 DNA: TGTGCTAGTGGTAGGGACAGTTACAATGAGCAGTTCTTC; CDR3 protein: CASGRDSYNEQFF
J gene: TRBJ1-2; V gene: TRBV6-5; D gene: TRBD1; CDR3 length: 13; clone size: .; CDR3 DNA: TGTGCCAGCAGGGAGACAGGGGCCTATGGCTACACCTTC; CDR3 protein: CASRETGAYGYTF
J gene: TRBJ2-2; V gene: TRBV19; D gene: .; CDR3 length: 17; clone size: .; CDR3 DNA: TGTGCCAGTAGTACCCCGGGACTGGCAGCGAACACCGGGGAGCTGTTTTTT; CDR3 protein: CASSTPGLAANTGELFF
J gene: TRBJ2-1; V gene: TRBV19; D gene: .; CDR3 length: 17; clone size: once; CDR3 DNA: TGTGCCAGTAGTATAACCACGGCTACTAGCTCCTACAATGAGCAGTTCTTC; CDR3 protein: CASSITTATSSYNEQFF
J gene: TRBJ1-6; V gene: TRBV7-9; D gene: .; CDR3 length: 15; clone size: .; CDR3 DNA: TGTGCCAGCAGCTCAGTCCCGGGTTGGAATTCACCCCTCCACTTT; CDR3 protein: CASSSVPGWNSPLHF
J gene: TRBJ2-1; V gene: TRBV2; D gene: TRBD1; CDR3 length: 15; clone size: few; CDR3 DNA: TGTGCCAGCAGTGGAGGGACAGGGAGAGGAAATGAGCAGTTCTTC; CDR3 protein: CASSGGTGRGNEQFF
J gene: TRBJ2-7; V gene: TRBV12-5; D gene: .; CDR3 length: 16; clone size: .; CDR3 DNA: TGTGCTAGTGGTTTGGAGGTGGGGGCGCTCGGCGACGAGCAGTACTTC; CDR3 protein: CASGLEVGALGDEQYF
J gene: TRBJ2-2; V gene: TRBV4-2; D gene: .; CDR3 length: 15; clone size: few; CDR3 DNA: TGTGCCAGCAGCCAAGAGAGGGAAAAATCCGGGGAGCTGTTTTTT; CDR3 protein: CASSQEREKSGELFF
J gene: TRBJ2-5; V gene: TRBV5-4; D gene: TRBD2; CDR3 length: 14; clone size: few; CDR3 DNA: TGTGCCAGCAGCTGGGGGGGTAGCCAAGAGACCCAGTACTTC; CDR3 protein: CASSWGGSQETQYF
J gene: TRBJ1-1; V gene: TRBV7-3; D gene: .; CDR3 length: 14; clone size: .; CDR3 DNA: TGTGCCAGCAGCTTAACAGGCAGGGACACTGAAGCTTTCTTT; CDR3 protein: CASSLTGRDTEAFF
J gene: TRBJ1-6; V gene: TRBV7-2; D gene: .; CDR3 length: 11; clone size: .; CDR3 DNA: TGTGCCAGCTCCGGAGGGGGGGCCCTCCACTTT; CDR3 protein: CASSGGGALHF
J gene: TRBJ2-1; V gene: TRBV6-1; D gene: TRBD1; CDR3 length: 14; clone size: .; CDR3 DNA: TGTGCCAGCAGTGCCACCGGGACAGGGTATGAGCAGTTCTTC; CDR3 protein: CASSATGTGYEQFF
J gene: TRBJ1-2; V gene: TRBV11-2; D gene: .; CDR3 length: 14; clone size: .; CDR3 DNA: TGTGCCAGCAGCTTATCGATAGCCAACTATGGCTACACCTTC; CDR3 protein: CASSLSIANYGYTF
J gene: TRBJ2-5; V gene: TRBV11-3; D gene: .; CDR3 length: 17; clone size: .; CDR3 DNA: TGTGCCAGCAGCTTAGGAGTGACGGGAACCGAGCAAGAGACCCAGTACTTC; CDR3 protein: CASSLGVTGTEQETQYF
J gene: TRBJ1-1; V gene: TRBV6-1; D gene: .; CDR3 length: 13; clone size: .; CDR3 DNA: TGTGCCAGCAGTCAACAATGGAACACTGAAGCTTTCTTT; CDR3 protein: CASSQQWNTEAFF
J gene: TRBJ1-4; V gene: TRBV6-5; D gene: TRBD1; CDR3 length: 14; clone size: .; CDR3 DNA: TGTGCCAGCAGTGAGACAGGGGGAGGTGAAAAACTGTTTTTT; CDR3 protein: CASSETGGGEKLFF
J gene: TRBJ2-2; V gene: TRBV6-1; D gene: TRBD1; CDR3 length: 14; clone size: .; CDR3 DNA: TGTGCCAGCAGTGAAGGGACAGGGGCGGGGGAGCTGTTTTTT; CDR3 protein: CASSEGTGAGELFF
J gene: TRBJ1-5; V gene: TRBV10-2; D gene: .; CDR3 length: 14; clone size: few; CDR3 DNA: TGCGCCAGCAGTGAGGCAGGGTCATGGCAGCCCCAGCATTTT; CDR3 protein: CASSEAGSWQPQHF